One T cell receptor beta chain is described in this entry. J gave up 2 bases and V 5 bases, and 5 bases lay outside the gene matches. Germline CDR1 reads MDHEN; CDR2 reads SYDVKM. This CDR3 contains 16 residues. The data belong to a study of T cells in Graves' hyperthyroidism and ophthalmopathy. TCR beta CDR3 regions were amplified from RNA. The HTBI set primed first-round TCR CDR3 RT-PCR. TCRdb reprocessed the multiplex PCR reads via MiXCR and lists one record per CDR3 protein. This sample has about 560,000 distinct CDR3 sequences, with 16% found just once. This receptor was identified in a young woman with Graves' hyperthyroidism. Sequencing was performed on blood. The V and J genes are TRBV28 and TRBJ2-5; 13 nucleotides agree with TRBD2. CDR3 bases: TGTGCCAGCAGTATTCCGACTAGCGGGAGGCAAGAGACCCAGTACTTC. This gives the protein CASSIPTSGRQETQYF.